This paragraph covers one T cell receptor (beta chain) sequence. Its antigen remains unidentified. This entry is derived from a study of T cell clones after liver transplantation. The overall study: Apart from three HCV-positive recipients, transplants were for non-autoimmune, non-viral reasons. Patients counted as tolerant after at least one year off all immunosuppression, enzymes not exceeding twice normal.

Assay used: immunoSEQ multiplex PCR; TCRdb lists only in-frame clones, some missing. The sample shows around 78,000 clones, roughly 85% of them seen only once. General observations from the study: In a couple of subjects, few donor cells limited the measurable donor-reactive repertoire.

V trimming: 5 bases; J trimming: 6 bases; junction bases outside the gene matches: 8. The CDR3 loop spans 15 amino acids. In germline, CDR1 is MNHNY, CDR2 SVGAGI (reference sequence). The receptor was isolated from a human patient who received a liver transplant. The T cells may partly be graft donor cells. The V call is TRBV6-6, the J call TRBJ2-7; 12 bases line up with TRBD2. The starting material was CD4+ T cells from blood, obtained at the 22-month timepoint. The CDR3 bases are TGTGCCAGCAGTCTCCAGACTAGCGGGAGCGGCGAGCAGTACTTC. Amino acids: CASSLQTSGSGEQYF.